This TCR beta chain was identified in a study of T cell responses to AZD1222 COVID-19 vaccine. Broader study findings: Baseline serostatus was positive in only a handful of AZD1222 recipients.

Trimming at V came to 4 bases and at J to 9 bases, leaving 11 bases not matched to a gene. Looked up from germline, CDR1 is MDHEN and CDR2 is SYDVKM. The CDR3 contains 17 residues. TCRdb keeps only in-frame clones here, not all; method: immunoSEQ multiplex PCR. The sample shows around 100,000 clones, more than 70% of them seen only once. As regards this clone: The antigen is unknown.

The chain employs TRBV28 and TRBJ1-6; 11 bases are shared with TRBD1. The receptor's source is an adult in good health. The sequenced sample was peripheral blood, obtained on day 0 of MenACWY control vaccination. CDR3 protein: CASSSAGTGGRASPLHF. The CDR3 DNA is TGTGCCAGCAGTTCCGCCGGGACAGGGGGACGCGCTTCACCCCTCCACTTT.